Each of the 12 T cell receptor beta chains below was sequenced from the same sample in a study of blood T cell repertoires in COVID-19. Assay: immunoSEQ multiplex PCR; the TCRdb copy retains only in-frame clones and omits some. The sample carries approximately 230,000 clones, around 90% recorded once. Material: PBMCs or T cells enriched from blood (not recorded which). These receptors came from a woman aged 25 to 39 with acute COVID-19.

This clone was seen just once. J is TRBJ2-4 and V is TRBV7-9; TRBD1 is a possible D gene (7 bases). V was cut by 1 base and J by 9 bases, with 19 bases left in between. CDR3 length equals 16 residues. Germline loops: CDR1 SEHNR, CDR2 FQNEAQ (reference sequence). CDR3 DNA: TGTGCCAGCAGCTTAGTGGTCGGCAGGGGGGTTGGCATTCAGTACTTC. Its protein is CASSLVVGRGVGIQYF.

The rearrangement links TRBV3-1 (or the pseudogene TRBV3-2) to TRBJ2-3, with 14 bases lining up with TRBD2. V shed 5 bases, J shed 3 bases, and the junction held 7 bases outside the gene matches. The CDR3 spans 17 residues. Germline loops: CDR1 LGHDT, CDR2 YNNKEL (reference sequence). This chain's CDR3 is CASSKRLAGGQTDTQYF. CDR3 in DNA: TGTGCCAGCAGCAAACGACTAGCGGGGGGGCAAACAGATACGCAGTATTTT.

This sequence joins TRBV7-9 and TRBJ1-1; 7 positions agree with TRBD1. Germline CDR1 and CDR2: SEHNR and FQNEAQ (reference sequence). After removal of 6 bases from V and 3 bases from J, the junction contained 10 bases not matched to a gene. This CDR3 is 15 amino acids long. The CDR3 region has the DNA TGTGCCAGCAGTTCGGGCTCCGGGACAGACACTGAAGCTTTCTTT. This codes for CASSSGSGTDTEAFF.

J is TRBJ2-3 and V is TRBV5-5; 13 bases agree with TRBD2. With V trimmed by 4 bases and J by 4 bases, 6 bases remained unmatched. There are 16 residues in the CDR3. Per germline, CDR1 SGHKS and CDR2 YYEKEE (reference sequence). The CDR3 here is CASSLGLAGAADTQYF. The CDR3 DNA follows: TGTGCCAGCAGCCTAGGACTAGCGGGAGCGGCAGATACGCAGTATTTT.

This chain uses TRBV5-1 with TRBJ2-1, with D perhaps matching TRBD2 (6 bases). The germline V gene has CDR1 SGHRS and CDR2 YFSETQ. V lost 5 bases, J lost 2 bases, and 17 bases lay in between. This CDR3 comprises 16 residues. This CDR3 reads CASSVGWGGPYNEQFF. CDR3 DNA sequence: TGCGCCAGCAGTGTGGGGTGGGGAGGCCCCTACAATGAGCAGTTCTTC.

The chain uses TRBV13 and TRBJ2-7; 9 bases match TRBD1. The CDR3 spans 15 residues. CDR1 and CDR2 from the germline V gene are PRHDT and FYEKMQ (reference sequence). After removal of 5 bases from V and 3 bases from J, the junction contained 8 bases not matched to a gene. The CDR3 loop is CASSLNRGRVYEQYF. The CDR3 DNA reads as TGTGCCAGCAGCCTTAACAGGGGGCGCGTCTACGAGCAGTACTTC. The complete variable domain, with remaining parts taken from reference TRBV13 and TRBJ2-7, reads AAGVIQSPRHLIKEKRETATLKCYPIPRHDTVYWYQQGPGQDPQFLISFYEKMQSDKGSIPDRFSAQQFSDYHSELNMSSLELGDSALYFCASSLNRGRVYEQYFGPGTRLTVT.

The genes are TRBV28 and TRBJ2-7; D may be TRBD2 (5 bases). Trimming took 2 bases from V and 5 from J, leaving 25 bases between them. The CDR3 length is 18 residues. Looked up from germline, CDR1 is MDHEN and CDR2 is SYDVKM. The CDR3 region has the DNA TGTGCCAGCAGTTTACGAGCCGCGGGCGTGGCTAGCCTGCACGAGCAGTACTTC. It translates to CASSLRAAGVASLHEQYF.

This rearrangement joins TRBV5-6 to TRBJ1-4; possibly TRBD1 for D (5 bases). V shed 4 bases and J shed 4 bases, with 14 bases lying between them. CDR1 is SGHDT and CDR2 is YYEEEE in the germline V gene. The CDR3 sequence is 15 residues long. In DNA, the CDR3 is TGTGCCAGCAGCCGCACAGGCGACATTAATGAAAAACTGTTTTTT. This sequence encodes CASSRTGDINEKLFF.

This chain connects TRBV19 to TRBJ2-3, with TRBD1 identical over 8 bases. This CDR3 contains 14 residues. CDR1 and CDR2 from the germline V gene are LNHDA and SQIVND (reference sequence). The V and J ends lost 9 bases and 3 bases, in that order; junction bases with no gene match: 8. CDR3 DNA: TGTGCCAGCGTACAGGGGGGTACGACAGATACGCAGTATTTT. This translates into CASVQGGTTDTQYF.

This chain joins TRBV28 and TRBJ1-5, with D uncertain. The CDR3 totals 14 residues. V was clipped by 7 bases and J by 5 bases, with 15 bases between them. The germline V gene has CDR1 MDHEN and CDR2 SYDVKM. CDR3 bases: TGTGCCAGCATGGGCTCGAGGGTGTATCAGCCCCAGCATTTT. Amino acids: CASMGSRVYQPQHF.

This rearrangement joins TRBV11-2 to TRBJ2-1; TRBD2 matches 10 bases. Germline CDR1 is SGHAT and CDR2 is FQNNGV. The V gene end was trimmed by 4 bases and the J gene end by 4 bases; junction bases not matched to a gene: 4. The CDR3 totals 15 residues. Written as DNA, the CDR3 is TGTGCCAGCAGCTCAGAGGGACTAGCGTACAATGAGCAGTTCTTC. Translation gives CASSSEGLAYNEQFF.

The chain has TRBV7-9 and TRBJ1-3; no clear D gene. The CDR3 consists of 17 residues. V was pared by 1 base and J by 1 base, with 14 bases between. Per the germline V gene, CDR1 is SEHNR and CDR2 is FQNEAQ (reference sequence). In DNA form, the CDR3 reads TGTGCCAGCAGCTTAGATCGTGTGACGGGATCTGGAAACACCATATATTTT. Translated, it gives CASSLDRVTGSGNTIYF. Full variable domain (remainder filled in from reference TRBV7-9 and TRBJ1-3): DTGVSQNPRHKITKRGQNVTFRCDPISEHNRLYWYRQTLGQGPEFLTYFQNEAQLEKSRLLSDRFSAERPKGSFSTLEIQRTEQGDSAMYLCASSLDRVTGSGNTIYFGEGSWLTVV.